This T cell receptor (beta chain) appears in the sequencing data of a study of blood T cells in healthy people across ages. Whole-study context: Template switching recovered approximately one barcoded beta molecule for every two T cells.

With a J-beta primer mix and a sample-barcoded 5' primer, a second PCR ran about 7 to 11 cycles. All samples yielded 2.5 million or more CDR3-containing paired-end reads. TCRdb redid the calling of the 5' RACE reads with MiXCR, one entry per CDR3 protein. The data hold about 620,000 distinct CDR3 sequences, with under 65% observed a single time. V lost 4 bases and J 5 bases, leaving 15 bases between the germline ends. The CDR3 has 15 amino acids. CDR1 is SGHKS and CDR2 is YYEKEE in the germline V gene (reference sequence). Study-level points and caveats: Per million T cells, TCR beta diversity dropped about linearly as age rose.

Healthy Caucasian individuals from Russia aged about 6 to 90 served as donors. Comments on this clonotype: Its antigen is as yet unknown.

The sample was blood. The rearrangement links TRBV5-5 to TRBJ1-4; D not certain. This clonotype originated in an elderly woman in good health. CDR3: CASSLRPLPNEKLFF. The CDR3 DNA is TGTGCCAGCAGCCTTCGGCCCCTCCCAAATGAAAAACTGTTTTTT.